This is a list of T cell receptor beta chains from one sample in a study of vaccination and CD4 T cells after COVID-19. In TCRdb, the PCR reads were re-called with MiXCR into one record per CDR3 protein. The profile shows roughly 9,100 distinct CDR3 sequences, about 35% of them singletons. These receptors' antigens are unknown. Sequencing used CD4+ T cells from blood, cultured in vitro. The receptors shown here come from a human donor in good health. The conserved cysteine and the conserved F or W are not part of the CDR3 here. Each record gives: V gene, J gene, CDR3 protein.

>TRBV5-8|TRBJ1-5
ASSSGDRGYQPQH
>TRBV2|TRBJ1-1
ASSDPAAPAF
>TRBV4-3|TRBJ1-2
ASSQTGQIGYGYT
>TRBV20-1|TRBJ2-7
SARPGRSTLYEQY
>TRBV6-2/TRBV6-3|TRBJ1-1
ASSYGQGANTEAF
>TRBV7-7|TRBJ2-7
ASSLGPDRDEQY
>TRBV20-1|TRBJ1-1
SAQRQLNTEAF
>TRBV5-1|TRBJ1-2
ASSLGQGGGYT
>TRBV6-5|TRBJ1-5
ASRYTGGFNQPQH
>TRBV9|TRBJ2-5
ASSPRGVETQY
>TRBV6-5|TRBJ2-5
ASSSGTPVETQY
>TRBV7-9|TRBJ2-7
ASSLPGIPRQY
>TRBV20-1|TRBJ1-5
SASRDRVNQPQH
>TRBV10-3|TRBJ2-1
AISNRGLSSYNEQF
>TRBV30|TRBJ1-2
AWSVRSLVYGYT
>TRBV11-3|TRBJ2-1
ASSLIRDGQF
>TRBV20-1|TRBJ2-2
SARDLAGKAGELF
>TRBV6-1|TRBJ1-5
ASGRGGRGRSNQPQH
>TRBV21-1|TRBJ2-7
ASSALQGTIEQY
>TRBV7-3|TRBJ2-2
ASRGGDGTGELF
>TRBV6-2/TRBV6-3|TRBJ2-3
ASALITDTQY
>TRBV6-4|TRBJ2-7
ASIGTAEDTYEQY
>TRBV4-3|TRBJ2-1
ASSHGRDNPKQF
>TRBV6-5|TRBJ2-5
ASSLLAEGETQY
>TRBV20-1|TRBJ2-2
SAREGTPNTGELF
>TRBV6-5|TRBJ1-1
ASSYSAWGSTEAF
>TRBV6-5|TRBJ1-6
ASSSGTQRPLH
>TRBV2|TRBJ2-7
ASSETGLGFEQY
>TRBV30|TRBJ2-7
AWSVLGMGEQY
>TRBV4-1|TRBJ2-7
ASSQDRGDVGLSSSYEQY
>TRBV18|TRBJ1-2
ASSPPTEYGYT
>TRBV6-2/TRBV6-3|TRBJ2-7
ASSPSSYEQY
>TRBV15|TRBJ1-1
ATSREGPDTEAF
>TRBV15|TRBJ2-3
ATSSFRAGAGDTQY
>TRBV6-5|TRBJ1-5
ASSYQGANQPQH
>TRBV7-9|TRBJ1-2
ASSYYRGDNYGYT
>TRBV20-1|TRBJ2-3
SARGLGERGVDTQY
>TRBV7-2|TRBJ2-1
ASSKEASRGQF
>TRBV5-4|TRBJ2-1
ASSLRAGLPEQF
>TRBV7-7|TRBJ2-5
ASSLRFTRETQY
>TRBV6-5|TRBJ1-2
ASSYSVFGQGAVGGGYT
>TRBV12-3/TRBV12-4|TRBJ1-2
ASTLMGGTGLVGYGYT
>TRBV2|TRBJ2-7
ASSRDRLSSYEQY
>TRBV20-1|TRBJ2-7
SAWLVPGEVYEQY
>TRBV29-1|TRBJ1-2
SATGAGYGYT
>TRBV7-2|TRBJ2-1
ASSPSTNEQF
>TRBV6-2/TRBV6-3|TRBJ2-7
ATSPTSYEQY
>TRBV19|TRBJ2-3
ATTGQATDTQY
>TRBV6-2/TRBV6-3|TRBJ2-7
ASSYDSGRALGEQY
>TRBV20-1|TRBJ2-3
SASPSGHRTDTQY
>TRBV6-5|TRBJ2-2
ASSSWDRVHTGELF
>TRBV6-2/TRBV6-3|TRBJ2-3
ASRPGRVREADTQY